The entry that follows covers one T cell receptor beta chain sequence. This sample is part of a study of blood T cell repertoires in COVID-19. Study-wide background: The analysed material was cDNA or gDNA that came from T cells, B-cell-depleted T cells, or PBMCs.

Assay used: immunoSEQ multiplex PCR; TCRdb lists only in-frame clones, some missing. Here the sample spans 120,000 or so clones, roughly 80% being singletons. J gave up 3 bases and V 10 bases, and 10 bases lay outside the gene matches. The CDR3 length is 14 residues. The germline V gene encodes CDR1 MNHEY and CDR2 SVGAGI. The material sequenced was peripheral blood. This clonotype was obtained from a man in his 70s with acute or convalescent COVID-19. The chain employs TRBV6-5 and TRBJ2-3, with 7 bases identical to TRBD1. CDR3 bases: TGTGCCACCAGGAAGGGGGCCAGTACAGATACGCAGTATTTT. This encodes CATRKGASTDTQYF.